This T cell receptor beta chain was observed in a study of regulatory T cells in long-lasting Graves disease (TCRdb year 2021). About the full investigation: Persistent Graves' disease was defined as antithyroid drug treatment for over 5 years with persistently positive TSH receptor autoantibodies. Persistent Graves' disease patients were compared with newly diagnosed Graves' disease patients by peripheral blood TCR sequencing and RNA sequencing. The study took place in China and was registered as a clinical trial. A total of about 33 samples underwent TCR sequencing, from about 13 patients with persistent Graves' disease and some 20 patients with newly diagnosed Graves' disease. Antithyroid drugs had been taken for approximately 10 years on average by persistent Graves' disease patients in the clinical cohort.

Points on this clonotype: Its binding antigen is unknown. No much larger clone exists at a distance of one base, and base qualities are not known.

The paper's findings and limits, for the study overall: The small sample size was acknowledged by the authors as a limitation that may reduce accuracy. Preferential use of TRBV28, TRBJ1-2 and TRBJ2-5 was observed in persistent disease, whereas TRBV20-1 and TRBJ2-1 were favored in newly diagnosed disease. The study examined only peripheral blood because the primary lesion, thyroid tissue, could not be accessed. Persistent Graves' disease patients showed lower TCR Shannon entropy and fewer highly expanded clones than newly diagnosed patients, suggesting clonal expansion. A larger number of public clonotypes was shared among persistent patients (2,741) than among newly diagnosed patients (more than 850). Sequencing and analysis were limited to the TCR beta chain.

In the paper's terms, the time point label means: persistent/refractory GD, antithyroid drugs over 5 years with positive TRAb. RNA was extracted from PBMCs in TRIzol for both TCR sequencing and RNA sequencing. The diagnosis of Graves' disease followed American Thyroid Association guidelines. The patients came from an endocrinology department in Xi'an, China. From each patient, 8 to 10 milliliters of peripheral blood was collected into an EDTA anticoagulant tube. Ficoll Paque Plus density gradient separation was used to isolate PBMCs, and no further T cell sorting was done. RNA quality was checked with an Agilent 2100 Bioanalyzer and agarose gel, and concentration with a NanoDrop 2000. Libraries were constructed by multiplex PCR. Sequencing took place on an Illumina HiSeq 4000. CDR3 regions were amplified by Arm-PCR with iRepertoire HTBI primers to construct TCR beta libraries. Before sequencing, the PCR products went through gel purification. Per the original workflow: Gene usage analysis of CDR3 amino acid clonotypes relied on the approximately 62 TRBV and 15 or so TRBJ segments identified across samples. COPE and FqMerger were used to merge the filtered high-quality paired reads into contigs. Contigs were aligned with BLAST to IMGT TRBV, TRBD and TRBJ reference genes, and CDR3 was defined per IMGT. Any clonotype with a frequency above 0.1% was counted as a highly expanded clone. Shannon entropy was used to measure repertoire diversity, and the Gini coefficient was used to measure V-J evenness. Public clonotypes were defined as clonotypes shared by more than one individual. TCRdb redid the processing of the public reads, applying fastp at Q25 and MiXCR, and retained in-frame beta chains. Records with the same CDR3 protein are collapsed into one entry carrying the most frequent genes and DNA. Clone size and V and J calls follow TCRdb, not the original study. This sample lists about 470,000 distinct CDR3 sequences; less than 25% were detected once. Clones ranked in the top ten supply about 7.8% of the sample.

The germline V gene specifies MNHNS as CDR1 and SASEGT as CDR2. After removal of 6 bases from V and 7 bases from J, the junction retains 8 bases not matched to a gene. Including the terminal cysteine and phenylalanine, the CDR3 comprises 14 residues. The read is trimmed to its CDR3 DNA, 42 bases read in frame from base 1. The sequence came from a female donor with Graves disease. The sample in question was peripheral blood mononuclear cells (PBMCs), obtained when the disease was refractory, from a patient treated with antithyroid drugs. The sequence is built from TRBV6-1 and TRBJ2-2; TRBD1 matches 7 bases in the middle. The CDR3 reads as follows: CASSRQGQGGELFF. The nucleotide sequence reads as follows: TGTGCCAGCAGCCGACAGGGTCAGGGCGGGGAGCTGTTTTTT.